This T cell receptor beta chain was observed in a study of T cell responses to AZD1222 COVID-19 vaccine. The CDR3 spans 12 residues. Per the germline V gene, CDR1 is MNHEY and CDR2 is SVGEGT. The V gene lost 5 bases and the J gene lost 3 bases, with 8 bases spanning the gap. Data came from immunoSEQ multiplex PCR; TCRdb stores just in-frame clones and leaves some out. The data contain more than 100,000 clones, approximately 90% of them seen just once; the ten biggest clones take up approximately 1.6%. The source is an adult in good health. The genes are TRBV6-2 or TRBV6-3 and TRBJ2-7, with D possibly matching TRBD1 (5 bases). Sequences were derived from peripheral blood, sampled on day 0 of AZD1222 vaccination. CDR3 amino acids: CASSQGHYEQYF. The CDR3 bases are TGTGCCAGCAGTCAGGGTCACTACGAGCAGTACTTC.